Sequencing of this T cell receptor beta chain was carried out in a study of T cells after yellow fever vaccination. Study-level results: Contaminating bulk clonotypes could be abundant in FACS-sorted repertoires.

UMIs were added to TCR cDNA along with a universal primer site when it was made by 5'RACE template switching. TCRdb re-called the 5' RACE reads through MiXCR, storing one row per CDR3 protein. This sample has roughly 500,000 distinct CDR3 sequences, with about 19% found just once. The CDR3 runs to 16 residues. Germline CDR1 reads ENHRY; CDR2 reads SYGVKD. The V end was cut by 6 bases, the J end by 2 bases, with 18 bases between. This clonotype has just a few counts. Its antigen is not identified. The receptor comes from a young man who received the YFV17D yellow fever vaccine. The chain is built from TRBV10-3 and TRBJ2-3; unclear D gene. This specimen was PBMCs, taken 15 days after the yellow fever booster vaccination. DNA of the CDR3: TGTGCCATCAGCCCGCGCGTGTCCTACGACACAGATACGCAGTATTTT. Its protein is CAISPRVSYDTDTQYF.